This is a list of T cell receptor beta chains from one sample in a study of blood T cell repertoires in COVID-19. Libraries were prepared by immunoSEQ multiplex PCR; TCRdb keeps only in-frame clonotypes and omits some of them. The sample yields roughly 170,000 clones, 83% seen once. The specimen was PBMCs or T cells enriched from blood (not recorded which). These receptors all come from a woman aged 50 to 60 in a cohort exposed to, infected with or recovered from COVID-19 (not recorded which). Each CDR3 is given with its conserved first and last residue.

v_call: TRBV2; j_call: TRBJ2-7; cdr3_aa: CASSEEEYEQYF
v_call: TRBV2; j_call: TRBJ1-6; cdr3_aa: CATSQQGENSPLHF
v_call: TRBV6-6; j_call: TRBJ1-1; cdr3_aa: CASTPWELGMNTEAFF
v_call: TRBV7-8; j_call: TRBJ1-2; cdr3_aa: CASSSRGQGRHYGYTF
v_call: TRBV7-6; j_call: TRBJ1-6; cdr3_aa: CASSPADRDSSPLHF
v_call: TRBV3-1/TRBV3-2; j_call: TRBJ2-4; cdr3_aa: CASSLSSAGTKNIQYF
v_call: TRBV27; j_call: TRBJ1-1; cdr3_aa: CASNKDRQNTEAFF
v_call: TRBV6-5; j_call: TRBJ2-2; cdr3_aa: CASRMDREHTGELFF
v_call: TRBV6-5; j_call: TRBJ1-2; cdr3_aa: CASSPGWGNYGYTF
v_call: TRBV7-2; j_call: TRBJ2-5; cdr3_aa: CASSLTSGDGETQYF
v_call: TRBV2; j_call: TRBJ2-1; cdr3_aa: CASNPGRTGVYNEQFF
v_call: TRBV7-9; j_call: TRBJ2-3; cdr3_aa: CASSLAIAGGPSDTQYF
v_call: TRBV7-2; j_call: TRBJ1-2; cdr3_aa: CASSLDRPSYGYTF
v_call: TRBV5-1; j_call: TRBJ2-7; cdr3_aa: CASSLGIRDSTYEQYF
v_call: TRBV6-5; j_call: TRBJ1-6; cdr3_aa: CASRGQGVSSPLHF